The following is a T cell receptor beta chain sequence with its context. Germline V gene data show CDR1 as LGHDT and CDR2 as YNNKEL (reference sequence). The CDR3 sequence is 14 residues long. V lost 6 bases and J lost 0, with 12 bases in between. Cohort 3 donors counted as recovered after two negative PCRs, clearance, or resolved symptoms. This entry belongs to a study of blood T cell repertoires in COVID-19. As for the study in general: Samples of COVID-19 (acute and convalescent) were obtained from the United States, Italy and Spain. Nucleic acid was either cDNA or gDNA, and it came from T cells, B-cell-depleted T cells, or PBMCs.

Original processing notes: It was from reference gene primer amplification that nucleated cell counts were estimated. The method was immunoSEQ multiplex PCR; TCRdb's version includes in-frame clones alone and lacks a portion of them. V and J calls and clone size come straight from that table; D and trimming were deduced from the DNA. Among approximately 300,000 clones, around 86% were seen once, and the ten largest hold about 5%. This receptor was identified in a man aged 55 to 69 who had recovered from COVID-19. The sequencing sample was made of PBMCs or T cells enriched from blood (not recorded which). The rearrangement joins TRBV3-1 (or the pseudogene TRBV3-2) to TRBJ2-7, with TRBD2 as a possible D gene (5 bases). This CDR3 is CASRPSGSSYEQYF. Written as DNA, the CDR3 is TGTGCCAGCAGACCCAGCGGAAGCTCCTACGAGCAGTACTTC.